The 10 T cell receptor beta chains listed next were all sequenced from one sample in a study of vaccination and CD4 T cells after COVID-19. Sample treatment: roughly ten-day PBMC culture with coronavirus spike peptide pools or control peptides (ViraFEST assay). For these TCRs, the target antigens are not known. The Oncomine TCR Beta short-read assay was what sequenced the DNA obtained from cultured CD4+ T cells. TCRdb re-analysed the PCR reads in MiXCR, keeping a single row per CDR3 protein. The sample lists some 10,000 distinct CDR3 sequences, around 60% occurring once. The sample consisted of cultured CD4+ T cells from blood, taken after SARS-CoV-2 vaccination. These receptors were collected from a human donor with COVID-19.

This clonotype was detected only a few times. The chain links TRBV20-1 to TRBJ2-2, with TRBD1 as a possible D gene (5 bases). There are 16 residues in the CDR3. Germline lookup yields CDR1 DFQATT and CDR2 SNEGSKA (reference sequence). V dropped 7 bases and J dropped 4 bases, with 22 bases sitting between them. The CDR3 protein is CSGRSGHRFATGELFF. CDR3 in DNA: TGCAGTGGAAGATCTGGACATCGGTTCGCCACCGGGGAGCTGTTTTTT.

DNA of the CDR3: TGTGCCAGCAGGCGGTCGGCCGGGCATCAGCCCCAGCATTTT. This encodes CASRRSAGHQPQHF. The chain recombines TRBV6-1 with TRBJ1-5, with unresolved D. The germline V gene has CDR1 MNHNS and CDR2 SASEGT. Trimming shortened V by 6 bases and J by 5 bases, and 14 bases separated the two germline ends. This CDR3 contains 14 residues.

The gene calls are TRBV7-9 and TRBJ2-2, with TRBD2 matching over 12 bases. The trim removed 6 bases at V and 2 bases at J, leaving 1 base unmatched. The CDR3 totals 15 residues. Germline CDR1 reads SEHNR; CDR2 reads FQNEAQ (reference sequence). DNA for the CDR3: TGTGCCAGCAGACTAGCGGGGGGAAACACCGGGGAGCTGTTTTTT. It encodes CASRLAGGNTGELFF.

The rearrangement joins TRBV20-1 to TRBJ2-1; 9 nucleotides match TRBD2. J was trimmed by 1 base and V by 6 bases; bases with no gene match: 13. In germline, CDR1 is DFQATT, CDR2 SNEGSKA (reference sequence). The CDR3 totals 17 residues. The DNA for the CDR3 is TGCAGTGCCGAGCGCGGCGGGGGGGCTTGGTCCTACAATGAGCAGTTCTTC. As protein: CSAERGGGAWSYNEQFF.

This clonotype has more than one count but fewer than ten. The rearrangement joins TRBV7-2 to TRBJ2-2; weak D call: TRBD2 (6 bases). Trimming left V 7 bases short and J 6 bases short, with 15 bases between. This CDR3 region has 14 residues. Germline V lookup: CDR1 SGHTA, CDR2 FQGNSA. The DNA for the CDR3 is TGTGCCAGCAACCCGGAGGGCTACGCCGGGGAGCTGTTTTTT. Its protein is CASNPEGYAGELFF.

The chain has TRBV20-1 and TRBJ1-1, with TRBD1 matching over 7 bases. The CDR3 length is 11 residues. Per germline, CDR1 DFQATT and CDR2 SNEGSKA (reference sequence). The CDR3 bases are TGCAATGCCGACAGGGTTACTGAAGCTTTCTTT. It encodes CNADRVTEAFF.

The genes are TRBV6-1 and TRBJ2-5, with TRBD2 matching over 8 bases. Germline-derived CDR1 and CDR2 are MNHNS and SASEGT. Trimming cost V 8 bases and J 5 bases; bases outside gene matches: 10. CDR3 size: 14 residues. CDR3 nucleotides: TGTGCCAGCCGCTCCGGGGGGGTTGGCGAGACCCAGTACTTC. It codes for CASRSGGVGETQYF.

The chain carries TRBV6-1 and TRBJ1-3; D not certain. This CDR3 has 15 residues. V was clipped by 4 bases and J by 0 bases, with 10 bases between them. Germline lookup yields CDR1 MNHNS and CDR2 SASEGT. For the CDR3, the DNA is TGTGCCAGCAGTGTGGACCATCTCTCTGGAAACACCATATATTTT. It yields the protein CASSVDHLSGNTIYF.

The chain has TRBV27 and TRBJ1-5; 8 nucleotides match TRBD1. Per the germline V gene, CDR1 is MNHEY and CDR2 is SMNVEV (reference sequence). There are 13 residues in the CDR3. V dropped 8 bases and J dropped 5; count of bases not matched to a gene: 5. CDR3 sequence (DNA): TGTGCCAGCTCCAGGGGGCGCGATCAGCCCCAGCATTTT. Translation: CASSRGRDQPQHF.

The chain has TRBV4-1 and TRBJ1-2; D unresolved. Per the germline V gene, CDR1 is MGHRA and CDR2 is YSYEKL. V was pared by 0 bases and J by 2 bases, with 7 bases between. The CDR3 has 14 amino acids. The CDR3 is CASSQDRVNYGYTF. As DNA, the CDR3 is TGCGCCAGCAGCCAAGATAGGGTCAACTATGGCTACACCTTC.